Below are 11 T cell receptor beta chains sequenced from a single sample in a study of T cells in Graves' hyperthyroidism and ophthalmopathy. Amplification targeted TCR beta CDR3 regions from RNA transcripts. HTBI primers were the set used in a first-round RT-PCR of the TCR CDR3. TCRdb redid the calling of the multiplex PCR reads with MiXCR, one entry per CDR3 protein. The sample lists roughly 400,000 distinct CDR3 sequences; more than 13% were seen once. The sample consisted of blood. The receptor set was obtained from a man between 45 and 60 years old with Graves' ophthalmopathy.

In its sample, this clonotype was seen many times. The chain combines TRBV9 with TRBJ2-3; weak D call: TRBD1 (5 bases). The CDR3 runs to 16 residues. Germline V lookup: CDR1 SGDLS, CDR2 YYNGEE. The germline V and J ends were trimmed by 4 bases and 1 base, with 16 bases remaining between them. The CDR3, as DNA: TGTGCCAGCAGCTCAACTCAGGGATCTGGCACAGATACGCAGTATTTT. Residues: CASSSTQGSGTDTQYF.

This clonotype was counted ten times or more. The rearrangement links TRBV2 to TRBJ2-3, with 9 bases aligning to TRBD2. The CDR3 covers 15 residues. V shed 4 bases and J 2 bases; nucleotides not matched to a gene: 4. Germline V lookup: CDR1 SNHLY, CDR2 FYNNEI. CDR3 coding DNA: TGTGCCAGCAGTGGCCTAGCGGGGCCCACAGATACGCAGTATTTT. Translated: CASSGLAGPTDTQYF. Full variable domain (outside the CDR3, taken from reference TRBV2 and TRBJ2-3): EPEVTQTPSHQVTQMGQEVILRCVPISNHLYFYWYRQILGQKVEFLVSFYNNEISEKSEIFDDQFSVERPDGSNFTLKIRSTKLEDSAMYFCASSGLAGPTDTQYFGPGTRLTVL.

This clonotype occurred many times. The V and J genes are TRBV5-1 and TRBJ2-3, with 10 positions matching TRBD2. The CDR3 totals 16 residues. Germline V gives CDR1 SGHRS, CDR2 YFSETQ. V lost 0 bases, J lost 1 base, and 2 bases stayed unmatched. CDR3 DNA: TGCGCCAGCAGCTTGGCCGGGACTAGCGGCACAGATACGCAGTATTTT. It codes for CASSLAGTSGTDTQYF.

This clonotype was seen many times. The rearrangement links TRBV3-1 to TRBJ2-3; D is uncertain. This CDR3 comprises 12 residues. CDR1 is LGHDT, CDR2 YNNKEL, per germline (reference sequence). With 6 bases removed from V and 6 bases from J, the gap between germline ends came to 10 bases. CDR3 DNA: TGTGCCAGCAGATCTACGCGGGATACGCAGTATTTT. It translates to CASRSTRDTQYF.

This clonotype was seen ten or more times. The rearrangement joins TRBV5-1 to TRBJ2-1; D call uncertain. Germline V CDR1 and CDR2: SGHRS, YFSETQ. Trimming took 4 bases from V and 0 from J, leaving 8 bases between them. This CDR3 has 14 amino acids. The CDR3 bases are TGCGCCAGCAGCGCTCAAGGCTCCTACAATGAGCAGTTCTTC. Its translation is CASSAQGSYNEQFF.

This chain uses TRBV19 with TRBJ1-2; a weak D match, TRBD1 (5 bases). The CDR3 extends over 14 amino acids. Germline CDR1 and CDR2: LNHDA and SQIVND (reference sequence). V was trimmed by 3 bases and J by 0 bases, leaving 8 bases between them. The CDR3 spells CASSIGGANYGYTF. The CDR3 DNA follows: TGTGCCAGTAGTATTGGGGGGGCTAACTATGGCTACACCTTC.

This clonotype was found many times. This chain uses TRBV2 with TRBJ1-1, with unresolved D. Per the germline V gene, CDR1 is SNHLY and CDR2 is FYNNEI. The length of the CDR3 is 13 residues. V lost 3 bases and J 4 bases, leaving 9 bases between the germline ends. CDR3: CASSDSTFTEAFF. For the CDR3, the DNA is TGTGCCAGCAGTGACTCGACCTTCACTGAAGCTTTCTTT.

The genes are TRBV7-9 and TRBJ1-4; 7 bases fit TRBD1. V lost 5 bases to trimming and J lost 4 bases; unmatched junction nucleotides: 10. The CDR3 loop spans 16 amino acids. Germline loops: CDR1 SEHNR, CDR2 FQNEAQ (reference sequence). This CDR3 is CASSRSPGQSNEKLFF. The CDR3 nucleotides read TGTGCCAGCAGCCGAAGCCCGGGACAGAGTAATGAAAAACTGTTTTTT.

This sequence joins TRBV6-1 and TRBJ2-3, with D tentatively TRBD1 or TRBD2 (5 bases each). This CDR3 contains 16 residues. The germline V gene encodes CDR1 MNHNS and CDR2 SASEGT. The V gene lost 5 bases and the J gene lost 0 bases, with 15 bases spanning the gap. Written as DNA, the CDR3 is TGTGCCAGCAGTCAACTGGGGGTGGTCAGCACAGATACGCAGTATTTT. Amino acids: CASSQLGVVSTDTQYF.

This clonotype was seen repeatedly, ten times or more. The CDR3: CASSLRRETGNEQFF. The CDR3 DNA sequence: TGTGCCAGCAGTTTAAGGCGGGAGACGGGCAATGAGCAGTTCTTC. The chain joins TRBV27 to TRBJ2-1, with 7 bases fitting TRBD2. The V gene end was trimmed by 2 bases and the J gene end by 6 bases; junction bases not matched to a gene: 7. CDR3 length equals 15 residues. Germline V gives CDR1 MNHEY, CDR2 SMNVEV (reference sequence).

There are a few counts of this clonotype. This sequence joins TRBV6-1 and TRBJ1-2; unclear D gene. The length of the CDR3 is 13 residues. The V end lost 2 bases, the J end lost 4 bases, and 8 bases lay between the germline ends. Germline lookup yields CDR1 MNHNS and CDR2 SASEGT. The CDR3 loop is CASSELRIYGYTF. CDR3 DNA: TGTGCCAGCAGTGAACTACGGATCTATGGCTACACCTTC.